This TCR beta chain originates from a study of blood T cell repertoires in COVID-19. The wider study: Italy, Spain and the United States were the sources of the convalescent and acute COVID-19 samples. Nucleic acid was either cDNA or gDNA, and it came from T cells, B-cell-depleted T cells, or PBMCs.

The length of the CDR3 is 15 residues. V shed 5 bases and J 1 base; nucleotides not matched to a gene: 7. From germline, CDR1 is MDHEN and CDR2 SYDVKM. Original processing notes: For nucleated cells, counts were estimated from reference gene primer amplification. Generated by immunoSEQ multiplex PCR, the TCRdb table keeps only in-frame clones and is missing some. V and J calls and clone size are those listed in that table; D and trimming were worked out from the DNA. This sample has about 300,000 clones, with approximately 86% found just once. The specimen was peripheral blood. The sequence came from a man aged 65 to 79 with acute or convalescent COVID-19. The chain recombines TRBV28 with TRBJ2-5, with 7 bases matching TRBD2. The CDR3 reads CASSSPLAAQETQYF. DNA for the CDR3: TGTGCCAGCAGTAGTCCTCTAGCGGCCCAAGAGACCCAGTACTTC.